These 6 T cell receptor beta chains originate from one sample sequenced in a study of blood T cell repertoires in COVID-19. TCRdb's copy holds only in-frame clones and misses some; the assay was immunoSEQ multiplex PCR. The sample lists roughly 250,000 clones; approximately 81% were seen once. Sequenced: peripheral blood. The receptors derive from a woman between 55 and 75 years old with active or convalescent COVID-19.

The chain combines TRBV5-1 with TRBJ1-1, with 7 bases that match TRBD1. The length of the CDR3 is 13 residues. The junction had 9 bases not matched to a gene; V was cut back by 6 bases and J by 7 bases. From germline, CDR1 is SGHRS and CDR2 YFSETQ. The CDR3 protein is CASIRTGESEAFF. The DNA of the CDR3 is TGCGCCAGCATCAGGACAGGTGAGAGTGAAGCTTTCTTT.

This clone was seen only once. This chain uses TRBV4-1 with TRBJ1-1; TRBD1 might be the D (5 bases). Trimming cost V 4 bases and J 5 bases, with 14 bases left between them. Germline CDR1 MGHRA, CDR2 YSYEKL. The CDR3 consists of 14 residues. The CDR3 region has the DNA TGCGCCAGCAGCCCGAGTTCGGGGGGAACTGAAGCTTTCTTT. As protein: CASSPSSGGTEAFF.

This chain uses TRBV5-4 with TRBJ2-2, with 7 bases aligning to TRBD1. Germline lookup yields CDR1 SGHNT and CDR2 YYREEE (reference sequence). This CDR3 comprises 16 residues. Trimming removed 0 bases from V and 1 base from J; junction bases left unmatched: 3. CDR3 in DNA: TGTGCCAGCAGCTTGGAAGACAGGGTGAACACCGGGGAGCTGTTTTTT. Encoded protein: CASSLEDRVNTGELFF.

The chain recombines TRBV28 with TRBJ1-6, with D hard to call. Trimming stripped 7 bases from V and 8 bases from J, with 9 bases between. CDR1 and CDR2 from the germline V gene are MDHEN and SYDVKM. The CDR3 is 12 residues long. The CDR3 here is CASTETDSPLHF. The CDR3 nucleotides are TGTGCCAGCACGGAGACGGATTCACCCCTCCACTTT.

The rearrangement links TRBV21-1 to TRBJ1-1; the DNA was not used to check the table's D call, TRBD1. TRBV21-1 is reported as a pseudogene. CDR3 length: 12 amino acids. CDR3 residues: CASYILNTEAFF. The CDR3, as DNA: TGTGCCAGCTACATCCTGAACACTGAAGCTTTCTTT.

The chain couples TRBV5-5 to TRBJ1-4; D is unclear. V lost 2 bases to trimming and J lost 1 base, with 9 bases between them. CDR1 is SGHKS, CDR2 YYEKEE, per germline (reference sequence). This CDR3 comprises 15 residues. The CDR3 loop reads CASSFTAGTNEKLFF. The CDR3 bases are TGTGCCAGCAGCTTTACGGCAGGAACTAATGAAAAACTGTTTTTT.